This paragraph covers one T cell receptor (beta chain) sequence. The specificity of this receptor is unknown. Per-nucleotide qualities are absent, and no much larger clonotype sits a single base away. This record belongs to a study of shared clonotypes between healthy human individuals (TCRdb year 2020). In the study overall: A couple of women and a few men aged 18 to 49 years were included in the cohort. Per donor, three plates each were used for CD4 naive and CD4 memory, two for CD8 naive, and one for CD8 memory. To estimate repertoire size and how much clonotypes are shared between individuals, the study performed deep sequencing of blood TCR repertoires from a few healthy adults. To increase sequencing depth and limit assay-specific biases, TCR repertoire library preparation and sequencing were carried out by different laboratories using diverse techniques. Between about 0.8 and 9 billion PBMCs per donor were obtained by leukapheresis. What the research found in general, with its limitations: Rarefaction of sorted-subset datasets indicated incomplete sequencing despite the large sequencing depth. Naive subsets generally had larger estimated clonotype richness than memory subsets did. Only blood was sampled, and tissue TCR repertoires likely differ from those in blood. Higher generation probabilities were observed for clonotypes shared by all four sorted-subset donors than for non-shared clonotypes. Because the study included a small number of donors, the genetic and exposure-history diversity represented was limited. Sharing across a few donors was observed for about 5% of naive CD4, 3% to 3.5% of naive CD8, about 2.3% of memory CD4, and roughly 0.4% of memory CD8 clonotypes. Based on pairwise subsampling, the degree of clonotype sharing among donors was expected to be affected by sequencing depth.

The donors were healthy, HIV-negative adults with no recently reported acute infections or vaccinations. Every donor was a Caucasian adult residing in Nashville, Tennessee, USA. CD4+ T cells were enriched by magnetic negative selection; naive cells were then positively selected on CD45RA, and the negative fraction formed the memory subset. Blood was obtained by leukapheresis, after which PBMCs were separated by Ficoll-Histopaque density gradient centrifugation and cryopreserved in liquid nitrogen vapor phase. Analytical flow cytometry was used to check the purity and quantity of each magnetically sorted T cell population. From each sorted fraction, genomic DNA was isolated and quantified by UV absorbance on a Nanodrop 2000c. The CDR3 numbers 17 residues from cysteine through phenylalanine. The DNA shown is the 51-base CDR3, in frame from base 1. V is pared back by 4 bases and J by 0 bases, with 16 bases lying between the germline termini. Via the germline V gene, CDR1 is SGHRS and CDR2 YFSETQ.

Using the deep immunoSEQ assay, TCR CDR3 regions were amplified from genomic DNA by multiplex PCR. Extracted genomic DNA from each cell subset was spread evenly across all wells of several immunoSEQ 96-well plates, with each plate serving as a replicate. For sorted subsets, around 200 ng genomic DNA, equal to tens of thousands of T cell genomes, was loaded into each replicate PCR. The purified libraries were quantified using a Qubit 3.0 fluorometer, sized with a Bioanalyzer 2100, and then quantified again using the KAPA Library Quantification kit. Every immunoSEQ 96-well plate was sequenced on a separate single-read 150-cycle Illumina NextSeq 550 flow cell. On the authors' methods: The immunoSEQ output contained only junctional sequences without quality scores, so filtering could not match that applied to full-length reads. Sequences were annotated with PyIR, a Python wrapper for IgBLAST v1.9, using IMGT germline references to assign V/J genes and CDR3. Reads with weak V/J assignments (E-value above 1e-6), missing CDR3, stop codons, out-of-frame junctions, or ambiguous translated residues were removed. V3J clonotypes were defined by identical inferred V gene, J gene, and CDR3 amino acid sequence. The percentage overlap between two repertoires was calculated by dividing the number of shared unique clonotypes by the size of the smaller repertoire. Repertoire richness was assessed with RTK rarefaction, the Chao1 estimator, and Recon v2.1 estimates of unobserved clonotypes. Generation probabilities were computed with OLGA for all TCRbeta clonotypes obtained by the gDNA method from several donors. The table was pulled from immuneACCESS by TCRdb, which kept in-frame rearrangements only. Such tables lose some clones; where checked, under half of the loss comes from unresolved V genes, and the rest has no known cause. That table furnishes V, J and clone size, whereas the DNA furnished D and trimming. Across this sample there are roughly 2.2 million clones, with over 90% seen only once. Clones ranked in the top ten supply 0.39% of the sample.

This TCR came from a man in his late teens or twenties in good health. Some clones in this sample may be carry-over from other donors' samples. The sequence joins TRBV5-1 to TRBJ2-2; the D gene is perhaps TRBD2, on 6 matching bases. Sequencing input: naive CD4+ T cells from PBMCs. Interpreted using the paper, the cell subset or site label stands for: CD45RA+ positively selected. This receptor has the CDR3 CASSPDSAGTNTGELFF. Read as DNA, the sequence is TGCGCCAGCAGCCCGGATAGTGCGGGAACGAACACCGGGGAGCTGTTTTTT.